The table lists the clone carrying this T cell receptor beta chain with many counts. The target antigen is unknown. TCRdb used MiXCR to reprocess the multiplex PCR reads, holding one entry per CDR3 protein. The data hold about 130,000 distinct CDR3 sequences, with roughly 21% observed a single time. This CDR3 has 15 residues. J gave up 7 bases and V 1 base, and 3 bases lay outside the gene matches. CDR1 is LNHDA, CDR2 SQIVND, per germline (reference sequence). The data were taken from a study of breast tumors, draining lymph nodes, adjacent tissues. Axillary draining lymph nodes of breast cancer patients supplied the node samples. Points from the study as a whole: Luminal-like breast cancer showed significantly greater tumor-nontumor repertoire similarity than basal-like breast cancer did. Most tumor T cells seemingly derive from lymph node, then expand in tumor. Tumor TCR diversity was below lymph nodes but above nontumor tissue. That most tumor T cells come from lymph nodes remained unproven.

The chain links TRBV19 to TRBJ1-6; 8 positions match TRBD1. This sequence originates from a female donor with breast cancer. Some clones in this sample may be carry-over from other donors' samples. Sequencing was performed on axillary lymph node tissue. The DNA of the CDR3 is TGTGCCAGTAGTATAGGGACAGGGAGGAATTCACCCCTCCACTTT. Protein product: CASSIGTGRNSPLHF.